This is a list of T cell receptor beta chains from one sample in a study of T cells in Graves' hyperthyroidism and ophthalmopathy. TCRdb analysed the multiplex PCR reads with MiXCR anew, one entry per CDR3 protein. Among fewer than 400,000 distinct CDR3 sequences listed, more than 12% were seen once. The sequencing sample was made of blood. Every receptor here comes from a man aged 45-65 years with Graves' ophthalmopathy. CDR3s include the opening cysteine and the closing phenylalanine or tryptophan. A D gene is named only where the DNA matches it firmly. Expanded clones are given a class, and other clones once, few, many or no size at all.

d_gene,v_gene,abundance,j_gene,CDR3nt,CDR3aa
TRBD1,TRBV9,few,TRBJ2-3,TGTGCCAGCAGCGCCACCGGGACAGGGGCTATCACAGATACGCAGTATTTT,CASSATGTGAITDTQYF
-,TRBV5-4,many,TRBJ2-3,TGTGCCAGCAGCCCCCCGGGTGGAGACCAAGATACGCAGTATTTT,CASSPPGGDQDTQYF
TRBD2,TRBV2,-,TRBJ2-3,TGTGCCAGCAGCGGGACTAGCGGGAGGGCAGATACGCAGTATTTT,CASSGTSGRADTQYF
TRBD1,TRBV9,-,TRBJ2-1,TGTGTCAGCAGCGTCGTAACAGGGGCCTACAATGAGCAGTTCTTC,CVSSVVTGAYNEQFF
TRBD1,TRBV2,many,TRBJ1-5,TGTGCCAGCAGTTCTAGGGGGACAGGGGACAATCAGCCCCAGCATTTT,CASSSRGTGDNQPQHF
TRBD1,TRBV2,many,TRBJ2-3,TGTGCCAGCAGAGCCGCAGGGGGCCGCGGGGCAGATACGCAGTATTTT,CASRAAGGRGADTQYF
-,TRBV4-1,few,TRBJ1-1,TGCGCCAGCAGCCAGGACCACGTCGGGAGCACTGAAGCTTTCTTT,CASSQDHVGSTEAFF
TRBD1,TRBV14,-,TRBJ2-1,TGTGCCAGCAGCCAAGAGAGGACAGGTATTACCTACAATGAGCAGTTCTTC,CASSQERTGITYNEQFF
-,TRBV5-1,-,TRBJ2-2,TGCGCCAGCAGCCCACACCTCGTTGGAACGAACACCGGGGAGCTGTTTTTT,CASSPHLVGTNTGELFF
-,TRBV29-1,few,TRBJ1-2,TGCAGCGTGGATGGCTACACCTTC,CSVDGYTF
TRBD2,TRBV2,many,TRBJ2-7,TGTGCCAGCAGTCAACTAGCGGGAGGTGGCGAGCAGTACTTC,CASSQLAGGGEQYF
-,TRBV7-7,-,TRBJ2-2,TGTGCTAGCAGCTTTGATAGGACCGGGGAGCTGTTTTTT,CASSFDRTGELFF
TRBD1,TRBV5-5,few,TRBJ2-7,TGTGCCAGCAGCTCAATAGACAGGGGCTACGAGCAGTACTTC,CASSSIDRGYEQYF
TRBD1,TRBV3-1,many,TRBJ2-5,TGTGCCAGCACCCATACGCCTGGCAGGGGGTACCAAGAGACCCAGTACTTC,CASTHTPGRGYQETQYF
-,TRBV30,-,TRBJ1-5,TGTGCCTGGAATGTTGGGATCAATCAGCCCCAGCATTTT,CAWNVGINQPQHF
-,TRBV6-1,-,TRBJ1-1,TGTGCCAGCAGTCCGGGCCACGGACCGAACACTGAAGCTTTCTTT,CASSPGHGPNTEAFF
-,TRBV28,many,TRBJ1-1,TGTGCCACCAGACAGCTCACTGAAGCTTTCTTT,CATRQLTEAFF
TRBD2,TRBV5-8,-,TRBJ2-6,TGTGCCAGCAGCTTGGGGACTAGCGGGAGTTACGGGGCCAACGTCCTGACTTTC,CASSLGTSGSYGANVLTF
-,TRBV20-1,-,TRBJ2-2,TGCAGTGCTAGAGATCTCGGGAGATCCGGGGAGCTGTTTTTT,CSARDLGRSGELFF
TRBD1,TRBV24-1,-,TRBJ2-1,TGTGCCACCGGGACAGGGGAGGTGAGTTACAATGAGCAGTTCTTC,CATGTGEVSYNEQFF
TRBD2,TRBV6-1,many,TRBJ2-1,TGTGCCAGCAGGCTCACTAGCGGGAGAAATGAGCAGTTCTTC,CASRLTSGRNEQFF
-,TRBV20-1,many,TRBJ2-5,TGCAGTGCTAGGGCCCCGAACGGCCGCCAAGAGACCCAGTACTTC,CSARAPNGRQETQYF
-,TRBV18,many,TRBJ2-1,TGTGCCAGCTCACCACCACGACAGAACAATGAGCAGTTCTTC,CASSPPRQNNEQFF
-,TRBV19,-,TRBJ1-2,TGTGCCAGTAGTATAGATCCGAGAGAGAACTATGGCTACACCTTC,CASSIDPRENYGYTF